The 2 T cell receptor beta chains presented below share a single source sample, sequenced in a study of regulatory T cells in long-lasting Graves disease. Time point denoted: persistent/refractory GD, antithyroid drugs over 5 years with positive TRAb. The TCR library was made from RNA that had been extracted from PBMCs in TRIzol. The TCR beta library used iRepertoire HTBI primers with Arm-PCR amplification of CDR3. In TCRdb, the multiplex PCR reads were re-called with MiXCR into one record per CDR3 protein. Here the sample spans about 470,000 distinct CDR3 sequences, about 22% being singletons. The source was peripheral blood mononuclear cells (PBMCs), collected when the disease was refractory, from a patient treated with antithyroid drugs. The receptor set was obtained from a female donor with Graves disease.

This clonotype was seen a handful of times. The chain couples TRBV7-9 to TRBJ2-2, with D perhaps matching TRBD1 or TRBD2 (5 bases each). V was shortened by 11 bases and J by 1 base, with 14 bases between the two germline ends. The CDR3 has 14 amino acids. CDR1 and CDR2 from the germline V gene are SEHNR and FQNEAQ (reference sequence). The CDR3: CAGGGMLNTGELFF. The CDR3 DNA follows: TGTGCCGGGGGTGGTATGTTGAACACCGGGGAGCTGTTTTTT.

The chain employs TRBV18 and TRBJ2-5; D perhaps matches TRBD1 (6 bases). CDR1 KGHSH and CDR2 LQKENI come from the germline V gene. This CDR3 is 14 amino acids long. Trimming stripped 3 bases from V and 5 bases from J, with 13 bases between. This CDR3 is CASSPETGPETQYF. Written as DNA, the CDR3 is TGTGCCAGCTCACCGGAGACAGGACCGGAGACCCAGTACTTC. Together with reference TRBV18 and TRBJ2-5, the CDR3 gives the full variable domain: NAGVMQNPRHLVRRRGQEARLRCSPMKGHSHVYWYRQLPEEGLKFMVYLQKENIIDESGMPKERFSAEFPKEGPSILRIQQVVRGDSAAYFCASSPETGPETQYFGPGTRLLVL.